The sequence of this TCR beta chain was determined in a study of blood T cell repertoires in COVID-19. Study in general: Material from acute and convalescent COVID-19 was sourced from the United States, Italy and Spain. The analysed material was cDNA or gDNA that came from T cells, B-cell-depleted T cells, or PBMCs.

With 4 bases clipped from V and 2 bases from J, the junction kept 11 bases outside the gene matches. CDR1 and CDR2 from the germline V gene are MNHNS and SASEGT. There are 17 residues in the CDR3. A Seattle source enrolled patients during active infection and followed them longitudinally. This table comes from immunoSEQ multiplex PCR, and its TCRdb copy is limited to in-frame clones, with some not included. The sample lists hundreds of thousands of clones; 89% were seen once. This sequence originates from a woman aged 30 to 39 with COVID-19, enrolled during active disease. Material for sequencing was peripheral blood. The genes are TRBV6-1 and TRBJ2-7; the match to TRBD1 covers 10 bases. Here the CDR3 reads CASSVTGGAGEAYEQYV. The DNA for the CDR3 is TGTGCCAGCAGTGTGACAGGGGGCGCGGGAGAGGCCTACGAGCAGTACGTC.